Below, 22 T cell receptor beta chains from the same sample are listed, as sequenced in a study of cytotoxic CD8 clonotypes in ibrutinib-treated CLL. Assay used: immunoSEQ multiplex PCR; TCRdb lists only in-frame clones, some missing. Of roughly 250,000 clones listed, less than 75% were seen once; the top ten hold 15% to 19%. Sequences were derived from PBMCs, sampled after 24 months of ibrutinib treatment. These receptors all come from a human donor with chronic lymphocytic leukemia.

V and J are TRBV19 and TRBJ2-4; D possibly corresponds to TRBD2 (5 bases). The V end lost 1 base, the J end lost 1 base, and 14 bases lay between the germline ends. Per the germline V gene, CDR1 is LNHDA and CDR2 is SQIVND (reference sequence). The CDR3 runs to 17 residues. As DNA, the CDR3 is TGTGCCAGTAGTATAGCGGTAACCACGGGGGCCAAAAACATTCAGTACTTC. Its protein product is CASSIAVTTGAKNIQYF. The full variable domain, with the rest looked up from reference TRBV19 and TRBJ2-4, is DGGITQSPKYLFRKEGQNVTLSCEQNLNHDAMYWYRQDPGQGLRLIYYSQIVNDFQKGDIAEGYSVSREKKESFPLTVTSAQKNPTAFYLCASSIAVTTGAKNIQYFGAGTRLSVL.

The CDR3, as DNA: TGTGCCAGCAGTCAATCCCCGGGACAGGGGGTCTGGGAGCAGTACTTC. As protein: CASSQSPGQGVWEQYF. V is TRBV2 and J is TRBJ2-7; TRBD1 agrees at 11 bases. Trimming at V came to 5 bases and at J to 7 bases, leaving 13 bases not matched to a gene. CDR3 length: 16 amino acids. Germline V lookup: CDR1 SNHLY, CDR2 FYNNEI.

The J gene is TRBJ2-3, the V gene TRBV9; D not resolved. The CDR3 is 15 residues long. V shed 1 base and J shed 8 bases, with 17 bases lying between them. Looked up from germline, CDR1 is SGDLS and CDR2 is YYNGEE. The CDR3 here is CASSVSEAHQSTQYF. DNA of the CDR3: TGTGCCAGCAGCGTAAGCGAGGCACATCAATCTACGCAGTATTTT.

This rearrangement joins TRBV19 to TRBJ2-7; 7 bases map to TRBD2. V dropped 5 bases and J dropped 5; count of bases not matched to a gene: 12. CDR3 length: 15 residues. CDR1 is LNHDA, CDR2 SQIVND, per germline (reference sequence). CDR3 in amino acids: CASSPSRGSRDEQYF. Written as DNA, the CDR3 is TGTGCCAGTAGTCCATCCCGCGGGAGCCGAGACGAGCAGTACTTC.

The genes are TRBV5-1 and TRBJ2-3, with 7 bases lining up with TRBD2. The CDR3 runs to 14 residues. Germline-derived CDR1 and CDR2 are SGHRS and YFSETQ. J lost 1 base, V lost 3 bases, and 2 bases had no gene match. The CDR3 spells CASSWAGGTDTQYF. The CDR3 DNA follows: TGCGCCAGCAGCTGGGCGGGGGGCACAGATACGCAGTATTTT.

The J gene is TRBJ1-5, the V gene TRBV7-8; D not resolved. V lost 7 bases and J lost 0, with 10 bases in between. Germline V lookup: CDR1 SGHVS, CDR2 FQNEAQ. The CDR3 totals 14 residues. This CDR3 reads CASTAGYSNQPQHF. CDR3 DNA: TGTGCCAGCACCGCAGGTTATAGCAATCAGCCCCAGCATTTT.

V gene TRBV4-3 combines with J gene TRBJ2-5; 13 positions agree with TRBD2. Germline V gives CDR1 LGHNA, CDR2 YSLEER. The junction had 6 bases not matched to a gene; V was cut back by 3 bases and J by 5 bases. This CDR3 has 16 amino acids. The CDR3 nucleotides read TGCGCCAGCAGCCATGGACTAGCGGGAGTTTGGGAGACCCAGTACTTC. Its protein product is CASSHGLAGVWETQYF.

V gene TRBV5-1 combines with J gene TRBJ1-1; D gene uncertain. The V gene's germline CDR1 is SGHRS and CDR2 YFSETQ. Trimming removed 0 bases from V and 6 bases from J, with 12 bases in between. The CDR3 runs 14 residues. The CDR3 DNA reads TGCGCCAGCAGCTTGGCTGGGGTGAGACCTGAAGCTTTCTTT. It encodes CASSLAGVRPEAFF.

This rearrangement joins TRBV29-1 to TRBJ2-7, with 8 nucleotides matching TRBD1. After removal of 4 bases from V and 7 bases from J, the junction contained 6 bases not matched to a gene. The CDR3 is made up of 12 amino acids. CDR1 is SQVTM and CDR2 is ANQGSEA in the germline V gene. The CDR3 DNA follows: TGCAGCGTTGGGACAGGGTTGGCTGAGCAGTACTTC. This codes for CSVGTGLAEQYF.

The chain employs TRBV27 and TRBJ2-3; no reliable D call. Germline V gene sequence: CDR1 MNHEY, CDR2 SMNVEV (reference sequence). V gave up 4 bases and J gave up 4 bases, with 9 bases separating them. This CDR3 is built from 13 residues. The CDR3: CASSSGPADTQYF. CDR3 sequence (DNA): TGTGCCAGCAGTTCTGGGCCCGCAGATACGCAGTATTTT.

CDR3 sequence: CASSPGVDEQYF. The CDR3 DNA reads as TGTGCCAGCAGCCCCGGGGTCGACGAGCAGTACTTC. The chain joins TRBV11-2 to TRBJ2-7; the D gene is possibly TRBD2 (5 bases). CDR1 is SGHAT and CDR2 is FQNNGV in the germline V gene. V was trimmed by 5 bases and J by 5 bases, leaving 10 bases between them. CDR3 length equals 12 residues.

This clone occurred a few times. The V call is TRBV2, the J call TRBJ2-1; tentatively, D is TRBD1 (7 bases). Germline V gives CDR1 SNHLY, CDR2 FYNNEI. CDR3 length equals 17 residues. Between the trimmed V and J ends, which lost 6 bases and 7 bases, there was a span of 25 bases. The CDR3 reads CASSFLSGGGRFNEQFF. DNA for the CDR3: TGTGCCAGCAGCTTCCTTTCAGGGGGAGGAAGGTTTAATGAGCAGTTCTTC.

This rearrangement joins TRBV10-1 to TRBJ1-1; D ambiguous. V was pared by 5 bases and J by 0 bases, with 7 bases between. This CDR3 contains 13 residues. Germline CDR1 WNHNN, CDR2 SYGVQD (reference sequence). This CDR3 is CASSIGLNTEAFF. DNA for the CDR3: TGCGCCAGCAGTATAGGGCTGAACACTGAAGCTTTCTTT.

The V gene is TRBV27, the J gene TRBJ2-1, with 9 bases identical to TRBD2. J lost 7 bases, V lost 6 bases, and 7 bases had no gene match. The CDR3 loop spans 14 amino acids. From germline, CDR1 is MNHEY and CDR2 SMNVEV (reference sequence). CDR3 DNA: TGTGCCAGCAGACCGGGACTAGCCATTAATGAGCAGTTCTTC. Protein product: CASRPGLAINEQFF.

This clone was seen a single time. This chain connects TRBV29-1 to TRBJ2-3; D possibly corresponds to TRBD2 (5 bases). CDR1 is SQVTM, CDR2 ANQGSEA, per germline. The CDR3 contains 13 residues. The germline V and J ends were trimmed by 3 bases and 2 bases, with 9 bases remaining between them. CDR3 DNA sequence: TGCAGCGTTGAGGACTTCCTCACAGATACGCAGTATTTT. Translation: CSVEDFLTDTQYF.

The chain is built from TRBV25-1 and TRBJ1-4; 11 bases are a match to TRBD1. The germline CDR1 and CDR2 sequences are MGHDK and SYGVNS. This CDR3 has 17 amino acids. V was pared by 2 bases and J by 3 bases, with 5 bases of the junction left unmatched. CDR3 loop: CASSEGTGGGPNEKLFF. DNA for the CDR3: TGTGCCAGCAGTGAAGGGACAGGGGGTGGTCCTAATGAAAAACTGTTTTTT. The variable domain in full, with the rest retrieved from reference TRBV25-1 and TRBJ1-4, is EADIYQTPRYLVIGTGKKITLECSQTMGHDKMYWYQQDPGMELHLIHYSYGVNSTEKGDLSSESTVSRIRTEHFPLTLESARPSHTSQYLCASSEGTGGGPNEKLFFGSGTQLSVL.

J is TRBJ2-5 and V is TRBV10-3; D may be TRBD1 or TRBD2 (5 bases each). V was shortened by 5 bases and J by 5 bases, with 12 bases between the two germline ends. The CDR3 is 13 residues long. The germline V gene has CDR1 ENHRY and CDR2 SYGVKD. In nucleotides, the CDR3 is TGTGCCATCAGTTCTGGGACGGCGGAGACCCAGTACTTC. Protein: CAISSGTAETQYF.

This clone occurred a few times. The chain combines TRBV7-9 with TRBJ2-5; 11 bases map to TRBD2. The CDR3 extends over 16 amino acids. Losses at the gene ends were 3 bases for V and 4 bases for J; bases not matched to a gene: 7. Germline V gene data show CDR1 as SEHNR and CDR2 as FQNEAQ (reference sequence). The CDR3 nucleotides read TGTGCCAGCAGCTTTCAGGGAACTAGCGGGAGAGAGACCCAGTACTTC. Encoded protein: CASSFQGTSGRETQYF.

V is TRBV5-1 and J is TRBJ1-4, with TRBD1 matching over 7 bases. J gave up 2 bases and V 4 bases, and 2 bases lay outside the gene matches. The CDR3 spans 14 residues. Germline assignment: CDR1 SGHRS and CDR2 YFSETQ. The CDR3 coding sequence is TGCGCCAGCAGCCCACAGGGGACTAATGAAAAACTGTTTTTT. Amino acids: CASSPQGTNEKLFF.

The chain joins TRBV7-9 to TRBJ1-1, with a weak D call TRBD1 (5 bases). CDR3 length equals 12 residues. Germline V CDR1 and CDR2: SEHNR, FQNEAQ (reference sequence). V was trimmed by 3 bases and J by 11 bases, leaving 13 bases between them. CDR3 amino acids: CASSFGGGFAFF. For the CDR3, the DNA is TGTGCCAGCAGCTTCGGTGGGGGGTTTGCTTTCTTT.

This chain connects TRBV19 to TRBJ2-4; perhaps TRBD1 as D (6 bases). The V gene lost 8 bases and the J gene lost 6 bases, with 11 bases spanning the gap. CDR1 is LNHDA and CDR2 is SQIVND in the germline V gene (reference sequence). The CDR3 loop spans 12 amino acids. CDR3 in amino acids: CASAGAGNIQYF. The CDR3 bases are TGTGCCAGTGCAGGGGCGGGAAACATTCAGTACTTC.

J is TRBJ2-5 and V is TRBV5-1; 9 nucleotides match TRBD2. V shed 0 bases and J 5 bases; nucleotides not matched to a gene: 5. The CDR3 spans 15 residues. Germline V gene sequence: CDR1 SGHRS, CDR2 YFSETQ. This CDR3 reads CASSLGGLAVETQYF. The CDR3 DNA reads as TGCGCCAGCAGCTTGGGGGGACTAGCCGTTGAGACCCAGTACTTC.